A single TCR beta chain is shown here with its context. This clonotype is a singleton in its sample. Its antigen is still unknown. No quality values exist for individual bases; no much larger clone is one base distant. One read alone makes for weak evidence. Counted from cysteine to phenylalanine, this CDR3 has 16 amino acids. CDR3 DNA only is kept here, 48 bases in frame from base 1. V loses 1 base at its end and J loses 4 bases; junction bases beyond the gene matches: 9. CDR1 and CDR2 (SGHAT, FQDESV) derive from the germline V gene (reference sequence). The source of the sample is a study of vaccination and CD4 T cells after COVID-19 (dated by TCRdb to between 2021 and 2023). Regarding the complete study: Every convalescent patient had a positive nasal swab PCR test for SARS-CoV-2, with mild disease in roughly ten patients and severe disease in one. The convalescent cohort comprised six males and four females, including two Hispanic individuals, seven Caucasians, two Asians and one multiracial person. Each participant got two doses of either the Pfizer-BioNTech BNT162b2 vaccine (n=8) or the Moderna mRNA-1273 vaccine (n=2). Post-COVID blood samples were collected from convalescent patients a median of roughly 100 days after diagnosis, with a range of about 35 to 170 days. Post-vaccine blood samples were obtained a median of approximately 74 days after the second vaccine dose, with a range of about 14 to 250 days. Three convalescent patients were sampled both early after vaccination (day 14) and late after vaccination (days 161 to 241). The cultures were stimulated with overlapping spike peptide pools from SARS-CoV-2 and from the common cold coronaviruses HCoV-NL63, HCoV-OC43 and HCoV-229E. Control cultures received a CEFX viral epitope pool as the positive control, an HIV-1 Nef peptide pool as the negative control, or no peptide. In around nine COVID-19 convalescent patients and a handful of infection-naive healthy vaccine recipients, the spike-specific CD4+ TCR repertoire before mRNA vaccination was compared with the repertoire after mRNA vaccination.

The time point label corresponds to: late sampling 161 to 241 days after vaccination in a few convalescent patients. The sample's treatment or condition label, in plain terms: roughly nine-day PBMC culture with coronavirus spike peptide pools or control peptides (ViraFEST assay). To expand antigen-specific T cells with peptide pools and then pick out the expanded clonotypes through TCR sequencing, the study relied on the ViraFEST assay. The convalescent patients' positive SARS-CoV-2 PCR tests fell between March and December 2020, which was before the Alpha, Beta and Delta variants emerged in the United States. Each well held approximately 2 million PBMCs cultured in IMDM containing roughly 5% human AB serum and 9 to 10 IU/ml IL-2, with roughly 10 ug/ml peptide pools added. On days 3 and 7, half of the culture medium was replaced with fresh IL-2-containing medium. CD4+ T cells were isolated after about 10 days of culture through negative selection using the EasySep CD4+ T cell isolation kit. Ficoll-Paque Plus gradient centrifugation was used to isolate PBMCs from whole blood, and the isolated PBMCs were then either used fresh or cryopreserved at -140C. In general, triplicate wells were set up for every culture condition.

Receptors were amplified or captured by PCR. At the Johns Hopkins FTIC core, DNA from the cultured CD4+ T cells underwent TCR sequencing with the Oncomine TCR Beta short-read assay. Genomic DNA was extracted from the cultured CD4+ T cells with the QIAamp micro DNA kit. Oncomine TCR Beta libraries from cultured CD4+ T cells were pooled with unique dual indexes and sequenced on an Illumina iSeq 100. The original pipeline was this. Non-productive sequences were filtered out, and CDR3s that did not start with C, did not end with F or W, or were shorter than 7 amino acids were discarded. Antigen-specific clonotypes were identified using the MANAFEST web application through comparison of peptide-stimulated wells with reference and other culture wells. For a clone to be called positive, the clone needed an FDR below 0.05, an odds ratio above 5, and a productive frequency above 0.1% in at least two of three replicate wells. Cross-reactive clonotypes were defined as significantly expanded in both SARS-CoV-2 spike wells and at least one common cold coronavirus spike condition. CDR3 homology was assessed with Levenshtein distances (stringdist) and unrooted phylogenetic trees (ape) in R version 3.6.1. The public reads were quality trimmed at Q25 with fastp and then assembled into clones with MiXCR by TCRdb, keeping productive beta chains. Rows with one shared CDR3 protein collapse into an entry with the most common genes and DNA. These V and J calls originate from TCRdb's pipeline instead of the authors' own analysis. The sample profile shows roughly 18,000 distinct CDR3 sequences; 51% of them were found once. The ten largest clones add up to 21% of the sample.

The paper's findings and limits, for the study overall: The study included relatively few convalescent patients and did not analyze early timepoints after natural infection. In convalescent patients, a median roughly 87% of post-vaccine SARS-CoV-2-reactive clones were detected only after vaccination, and vaccine-specific priming was suggested by this finding. Although the median number of SARS-CoV-2-reactive clonotypes went up from around 20 after infection to 35 to 40 after vaccination, the increase was not significant. Of the vaccine-specific clones found in convalescent patients, nearly all (304 of 307) were mono-reactive for SARS-CoV-2 spike instead of being cross-reactive with common cold coronaviruses.

The specimen comprised CD4+ T cells from blood, cultured in vitro, sampled about 7 months after SARS-CoV-2 vaccination. The chain employs TRBV11-1 and TRBJ2-7; 8 of the junction bases match TRBD2. This receptor was obtained from a human donor who had recovered from COVID-19. The DNA reads as follows: TGTGCCAGCAGCTTAGTAGGGACTAGTACTACGTACGAGCAGTACTTC. It encodes CASSLVGTSTTYEQYF.